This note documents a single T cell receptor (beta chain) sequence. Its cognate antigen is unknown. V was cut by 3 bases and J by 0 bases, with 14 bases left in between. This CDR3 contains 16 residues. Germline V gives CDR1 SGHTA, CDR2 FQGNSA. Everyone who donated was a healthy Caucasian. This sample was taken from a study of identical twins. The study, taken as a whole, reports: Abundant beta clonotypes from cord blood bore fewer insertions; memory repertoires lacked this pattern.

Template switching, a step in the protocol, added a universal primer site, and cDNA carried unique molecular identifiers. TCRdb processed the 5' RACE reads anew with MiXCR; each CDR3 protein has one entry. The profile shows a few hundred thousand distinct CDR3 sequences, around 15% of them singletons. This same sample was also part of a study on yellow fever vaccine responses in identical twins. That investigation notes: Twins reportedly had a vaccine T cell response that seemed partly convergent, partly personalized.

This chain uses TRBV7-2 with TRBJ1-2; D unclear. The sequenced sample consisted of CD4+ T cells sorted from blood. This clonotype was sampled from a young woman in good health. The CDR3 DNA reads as TGTGCCAGCAGCTTTTTCCCCAGAGGCACTAACTATGGCTACACCTTC. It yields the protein CASSFFPRGTNYGYTF.